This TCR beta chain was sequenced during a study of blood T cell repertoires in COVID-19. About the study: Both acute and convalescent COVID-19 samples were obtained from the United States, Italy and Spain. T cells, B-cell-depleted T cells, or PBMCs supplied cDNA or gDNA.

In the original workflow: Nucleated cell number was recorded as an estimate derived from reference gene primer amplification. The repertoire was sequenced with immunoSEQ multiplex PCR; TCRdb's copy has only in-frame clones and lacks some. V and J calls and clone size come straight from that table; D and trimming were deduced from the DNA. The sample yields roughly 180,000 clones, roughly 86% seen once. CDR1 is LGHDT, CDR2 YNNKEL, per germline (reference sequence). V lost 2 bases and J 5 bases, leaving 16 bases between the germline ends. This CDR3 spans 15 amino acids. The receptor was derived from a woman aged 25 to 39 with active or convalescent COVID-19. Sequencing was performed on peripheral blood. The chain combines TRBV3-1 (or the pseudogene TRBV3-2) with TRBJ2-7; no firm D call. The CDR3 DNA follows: TGTGCCAGCAGCCAATTGGGTTTAGACACTGACGAGCAGTACTTC. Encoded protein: CASSQLGLDTDEQYF.